The next 20 T cell receptor beta chains were all read from a single sample in a study of T-cell memory formation after mild COVID-19. Each CDR3 protein gets one entry after TCRdb re-called the 5' RACE reads with MiXCR. The sample yields around 47,000 distinct CDR3 sequences, approximately 9.6% seen once. Sequencing input: PBMCs or a T cell subset sorted from them (not recorded which). The receptors derive from an adult woman who had mild COVID-19 (a few samples of this study predate the infection). Cell type and time point are not known.

This chain connects TRBV5-4 to TRBJ2-3, with D possibly being TRBD1 or TRBD2 (6 bases each). V gave up 2 bases and J gave up 6 bases, with 10 bases separating them. Germline V lookup: CDR1 SGHNT, CDR2 YYREEE (reference sequence). This CDR3 has 13 residues. The CDR3 is CASSFGGWDTQYF. CDR3 DNA: TGTGCCAGCAGCTTCGGGGGCTGGGATACGCAGTATTTT.

This clonotype was seen ten or more times. The chain is built from TRBV7-9 and TRBJ2-3; TRBD2 agrees at 7 bases. The CDR3 extends over 14 amino acids. Trimming removed 3 bases from V and 1 base from J; junction bases left unmatched: 1. Germline values: CDR1 SEHNR, CDR2 FQNEAQ (reference sequence). CDR3 coding DNA: TGTGCCAGCAGCTTCGCGGGGGGCACAGATACGCAGTATTTT. It is translated as CASSFAGGTDTQYF.

This clonotype showed up many times. J is TRBJ1-1 and V is TRBV20-1; no reliable D call. V gave up 0 bases and J gave up 3 bases, with 11 bases separating them. The CDR3 extends over 14 amino acids. The germline V gene has CDR1 DFQATT and CDR2 SNEGSKA (reference sequence). The chain's CDR3 is CSARDRVRYTEAFF. CDR3 DNA sequence: TGCAGTGCTAGAGATCGAGTACGGTACACTGAAGCTTTCTTT.

This clonotype occurred many times. The chain is built from TRBV20-1 and TRBJ2-3, with D possibly being TRBD1 (5 bases). This CDR3 has 14 residues. CDR1 and CDR2 (germline): DFQATT, SNEGSKA (reference sequence). The V end was cut by 2 bases, the J end by 6 bases, with 15 bases between. For the CDR3, the DNA is TGCAGTGCTAGATTTATAGGGGTCGCGGATACGCAGTATTTT. Translated: CSARFIGVADTQYF.

The V gene is TRBV4-2, the J gene TRBJ2-3, with unresolved D. The germline V and J ends were trimmed by 6 bases and 4 bases, with 11 bases remaining between them. The CDR3 consists of 13 residues. Germline-derived CDR1 and CDR2 are LGHNA and YNFKEQ. For the CDR3, the DNA is TGTGCCAGCAGTCTTACTCGGGCAGATACGCAGTATTTT. Translated: CASSLTRADTQYF.

This chain joins TRBV20-1 and TRBJ2-5; D is ambiguous. This CDR3 region has 14 residues. Trimming stripped 0 bases from V and 7 bases from J, with 15 bases between. CDR1 and CDR2 (germline): DFQATT, SNEGSKA (reference sequence). For the CDR3, the DNA is TGCAGTGCTAGAGAGAGGACCCTAGTAGGGACCCAGTACTTC. Protein sequence: CSARERTLVGTQYF.

This clonotype has a handful of counts. V is TRBV4-1 and J is TRBJ2-2, with a tentative D call TRBD1 (5 bases). The germline V and J ends were trimmed by 4 bases and 0 bases, with 12 bases remaining between them. From germline, CDR1 is MGHRA and CDR2 YSYEKL. This CDR3 comprises 16 residues. CDR3 in amino acids: CASSPLGQSNTGELFF. The CDR3 region has the DNA TGCGCCAGCAGCCCGTTAGGACAATCGAACACCGGGGAGCTGTTTTTT.

In its sample, this clonotype was seen a few times. The chain recombines TRBV6-5 with TRBJ2-3; no clear D gene. Germline assignment: CDR1 MNHEY and CDR2 SVGAGI. CDR3 length equals 13 residues. Trimming left V 6 bases short and J 3 bases short, with 10 bases between. The CDR3 protein is CASSRKGTDTQYF. The CDR3 DNA sequence: TGTGCCAGCAGCCGCAAAGGAACAGATACGCAGTATTTT.

This clonotype was seen at least ten times. The J gene is TRBJ2-6, the V gene TRBV5-1; 10 bases fit TRBD1. CDR3 size: 16 residues. Germline CDR1 SGHRS, CDR2 YFSETQ. After removal of 4 bases from V and 6 bases from J, the junction contained 7 bases not matched to a gene. The CDR3 DNA reads as TGCGCCAGCAGCCCCGGGACAGGGGCCCTGGCCAACGTCCTGACTTTC. It yields the protein CASSPGTGALANVLTF.

Only a few counts were recorded for this clonotype. The rearrangement joins TRBV9 to TRBJ2-5, with D maybe TRBD2 (6 bases). CDR3 size: 14 residues. CDR1 and CDR2 (germline): SGDLS, YYNGEE. V was cut by 0 bases and J by 5 bases, with 11 bases left in between. Here the CDR3 reads CASSVVGTAETQYF. The CDR3 nucleotides are TGTGCCAGCAGCGTAGTAGGGACTGCCGAGACCCAGTACTTC.

This clonotype occurred a few times. The V call is TRBV29-1, the J call TRBJ2-1, with 14 positions matching TRBD2. With 7 bases clipped from V and 7 bases from J, the junction kept 6 bases outside the gene matches. This CDR3 region has 14 residues. CDR1 is SQVTM and CDR2 is ANQGSEA in the germline V gene. The CDR3 is CSALTSGGVNEQFF. The CDR3 DNA is TGCAGCGCCCTGACTAGCGGGGGGGTGAATGAGCAGTTCTTC.

The chain carries TRBV19 and TRBJ2-3; D is perhaps TRBD2 (6 bases). Trimming shortened V by 4 bases and J by 6 bases, and 17 bases separated the two germline ends. Germline V CDR1 and CDR2: LNHDA, SQIVND (reference sequence). The CDR3 sequence is 15 residues long. The chain's CDR3 is CASSKAASAKDTQYF. The CDR3 DNA sequence: TGTGCCAGTAGTAAGGCGGCTAGCGCGAAGGATACGCAGTATTTT. Combining the CDR3 with reference TRBV19 and TRBJ2-3 gives the whole variable domain DGGITQSPKYLFRKEGQNVTLSCEQNLNHDAMYWYRQDPGQGLRLIYYSQIVNDFQKGDIAEGYSVSREKKESFPLTVTSAQKNPTAFYLCASSKAASAKDTQYFGPGTRLTVL.

The V and J genes are TRBV4-3 and TRBJ1-3, with no clear D. Germline CDR1 reads LGHNA; CDR2 reads YSLEER. Trimming pared 0 bases from V and 9 bases from J, leaving 18 bases between. The CDR3 contains 16 residues. As DNA, the CDR3 is TGCGCCAGCAGCCAAGAAAGGGCGTCAGCGTTAAGCACCATATATTTT. As protein: CASSQERASALSTIYF.

The table lists this clonotype with many counts. The chain has TRBV12-3 or TRBV12-4 and TRBJ2-3; D is unclear. The CDR3 spans 15 residues. V lost 5 bases to trimming and J lost 0 bases, with 12 bases between them. The CDR3 DNA reads as TGTGCCAGCAGTCATAGGACGAGCAGCACAGATACGCAGTATTTT. This translates into CASSHRTSSTDTQYF.

This clonotype was picked up a small number of times. This sequence joins TRBV14 and TRBJ1-6; D not resolved. Germline V CDR1 and CDR2: SGHDN, FVKESK. The V end was cut by 5 bases, the J end by 7 bases, with 9 bases between. The CDR3 covers 13 residues. CDR3 in DNA: TGTGCCAGCAGCACCCAACAGAATTCACCCCTCCACTTT. Its protein is CASSTQQNSPLHF.

This chain connects TRBV5-6 to TRBJ2-6; no firm D call. From germline, CDR1 is SGHDT and CDR2 YYEEEE. V was clipped by 1 base and J by 4 bases, with 12 bases between them. This CDR3 spans 16 amino acids. CDR3 DNA sequence: TGTGCCAGCAGCTTGTTTGTGCGCCCAGGGGCCAACGTCCTGACTTTC. It yields the protein CASSLFVRPGANVLTF.

Ten or more counts support this clonotype. The chain has TRBV20-1 and TRBJ2-2; 8 bases line up with TRBD1. After removal of 6 bases from V and 0 bases from J, the junction contained 3 bases not matched to a gene. The CDR3 length is 14 residues. The germline CDR1 and CDR2 sequences are DFQATT and SNEGSKA (reference sequence). The CDR3 region has the DNA TGCAGTGCGCAGGGGGCAGCGAACACCGGGGAGCTGTTTTTT. Amino acid sequence: CSAQGAANTGELFF.

The DNA of the CDR3 is TGTGCCAGCAGCGATGGACAGGGTAGATCACCCCTCCACTTT. It is translated as CASSDGQGRSPLHF. The chain links TRBV11-2 to TRBJ1-6; 8 bases line up with TRBD1. Unmatched junction bases numbered 7, after V lost 5 bases and J lost 10 bases. Germline CDR1 reads SGHAT; CDR2 reads FQNNGV. The CDR3 is made up of 14 amino acids.

This clonotype was counted a few times. This chain uses TRBV24-1 with TRBJ1-5, with D unclear. Trimming pared 2 bases from V and 3 bases from J, leaving 19 bases between. The CDR3 contains 18 residues. In germline, CDR1 is KGHDR, CDR2 SFDVKD. Here the CDR3 DNA reads TGTGCCACCAGTGATTCCCAGGACGTATGGGCCCTCAATCAGCCCCAGCATTTT. Translated, it gives CATSDSQDVWALNQPQHF.

This clonotype occurred many times. The V call is TRBV29-1, the J call TRBJ2-1; no firm D call. V was shortened by 7 bases and J by 1 base, with 14 bases between the two germline ends. The CDR3 is 14 amino acids. Germline V gene data show CDR1 as SQVTM and CDR2 as ANQGSEA. The CDR3 DNA is TGCAGCGCGAGTGACCGTGCATCCTACAATGAGCAGTTCTTC. It encodes CSASDRASYNEQFF.